The 9 T cell receptor beta chains below all came from one sample that was sequenced in a study of CD8+ T cells in alopecia areata. RNA was isolated and reverse transcribed to cDNA, the sequencing template. This table comes from immunoSEQ multiplex PCR, and its TCRdb copy is limited to in-frame clones, with some not included. The table shows about 200,000 clones, with around 50% occurring only once. Sequenced input: CD8+ T cells sorted from blood. The receptors shown here come from a human donor in good health.

The gene calls are TRBV5-6 and TRBJ2-7; D is unresolved. Germline assignment: CDR1 SGHDT and CDR2 YYEEEE. The germline V and J ends were trimmed by 7 bases and 2 bases, with 13 bases remaining between them. The CDR3 extends over 13 amino acids. The CDR3 sequence is CASAVGEAYEQYF. CDR3 nucleotides: TGTGCCAGCGCGGTCGGAGAGGCCTACGAGCAGTACTTC.

This clone was counted a single time. The chain couples TRBV5-6 to TRBJ2-5; D remains unclear. The V end lost 0 bases, the J end lost 0 bases, and 9 bases lay between the germline ends. The CDR3 consists of 15 residues. Germline V gene data show CDR1 as SGHDT and CDR2 as YYEEEE. CDR3 bases: TGTGCCAGCAGCTTGGGACCACCGTACCAAGAGACCCAGTACTTC. Residues: CASSLGPPYQETQYF.

The chain is built from TRBV7-9 and TRBJ2-7, with D perhaps being TRBD1 or TRBD2 (6 bases each). V shed 7 bases and J shed 5 bases, with 12 bases lying between them. Germline-derived CDR1 and CDR2 are SEHNR and FQNEAQ (reference sequence). The CDR3 has 12 residues. Here the CDR3 reads CASNRGGHEQYF. The CDR3 DNA follows: TGTGCCAGCAACCGAGGGGGGCACGAGCAGTACTTC.

This chain connects TRBV5-4 to TRBJ1-5; no firm D call. Germline CDR1 and CDR2: SGHNT and YYREEE (reference sequence). V lost 0 bases and J 3 bases, leaving 7 bases between the germline ends. This CDR3 is built from 14 residues. The CDR3 DNA reads as TGTGCCAGCAGCTTGGGAGGGCCCAATCAGCCCCAGCATTTT. This encodes CASSLGGPNQPQHF.

The genes are TRBV6-1 and TRBJ2-5; D might be TRBD2 (6 bases). From germline, CDR1 is MNHNS and CDR2 SASEGT. The V and J ends lost 1 base and 1 base respectively, with 7 bases between them. This CDR3 region has 14 residues. CDR3 bases: TGTGCCAGCAGTGAAGGGGGGGTCCAAGAGACCCAGTACTTC. It yields the protein CASSEGGVQETQYF.

The chain links TRBV5-6 to TRBJ2-1; 7 bases are a match to TRBD1. Germline V gives CDR1 SGHDT, CDR2 YYEEEE. V was pared by 0 bases and J by 7 bases, with 4 bases of the junction left unmatched. The CDR3 length is 14 residues. The CDR3 is CASSLGTGRNEQFF. The CDR3 DNA is TGTGCCAGCAGCTTGGGGACAGGAAGGAATGAGCAGTTCTTC.

This clone has a handful of counts. The chain has TRBV4-1 and TRBJ1-2; D ambiguous. Deletions cut 1 base from V and 4 bases from J, with 7 bases between. The germline gives CDR1 MGHRA, CDR2 YSYEKL. This CDR3 contains 13 residues. CDR3 region: CASSQVEGYGYTF. The CDR3 coding sequence is TGCGCCAGCAGCCAAGTCGAGGGCTATGGCTACACCTTC.

This clone was counted a few times. V is TRBV27 and J is TRBJ2-7, with D perhaps TRBD1 (5 bases). Trimming removed 5 bases at V and 5 bases at J, with 13 bases between. This CDR3 contains 13 residues. CDR1 and CDR2 (germline): MNHEY, SMNVEV (reference sequence). CDR3: CASSPLGRHEQYF. CDR3 DNA: TGTGCCAGCAGTCCCTTGGGGCGTCACGAGCAGTACTTC.

The V gene is TRBV5-6, the J gene TRBJ1-1; D unclear. Germline V lookup: CDR1 SGHDT, CDR2 YYEEEE. The CDR3 is made up of 13 amino acids. The germline V and J ends were trimmed by 0 bases and 1 base, with 4 bases remaining between them. CDR3 nucleotides: TGTGCCAGCAGCTTGGCGGGGAACACTGAAGCTTTCTTT. This encodes CASSLAGNTEAFF.